The next 10 T cell receptor beta chains were all read from a single sample in a study of regulatory T cells in long-lasting Graves disease. To make TCR beta libraries, researchers used iRepertoire HTBI primers and Arm-PCR of CDR3 regions. Via MiXCR, TCRdb re-called the multiplex PCR reads, giving one row per CDR3 protein. In the table there are approximately 560,000 distinct CDR3 sequences, about 16% of which are singletons. Time point: newly diagnosed GD, antithyroid drugs for less than 3 months. The TCR library was made from RNA extracted from PBMCs. The data also belong to a second study, concerning T cells in Graves' hyperthyroidism and ophthalmopathy.

This sample comprised peripheral blood mononuclear cells (PBMCs), obtained at new diagnosis, from a patient treated with antithyroid drugs. These receptors all come from a man between 18 and 35 years old with Graves disease.

There are many counts of this clonotype. V usage is TRBV28 and J usage is TRBJ2-5; D is uncertain. The V end lost 1 base, the J end lost 4 bases, and 4 bases lay between the germline ends. The CDR3 length is 12 residues. CDR1 is MDHEN, CDR2 SYDVKM, per germline. This CDR3 reads CASSLYRETQYF. Here the CDR3 DNA reads TGTGCCAGCAGTTTATACCGAGAGACCCAGTACTTC. The complete variable domain, with remaining parts taken from reference TRBV28 and TRBJ2-5, reads DVKVTQSSRYLVKRTGEKVFLECVQDMDHENMFWYRQDPGLGLRLIYFSYDVKMKEKGDIPEGYSVSREKKERFSLILESASTNQTSMYLCASSLYRETQYFGPGTRLLVL.

In regard to this clonotype: Being one base from a much bigger clone, this may be a read error. The genes are TRBV3-1 and TRBJ2-7; 9 positions agree with TRBD2. The CDR3 runs 16 residues. With 1 base clipped from V and 4 bases from J, the junction kept 8 bases outside the gene matches. Germline CDR1 LGHDT, CDR2 YNNKEL (reference sequence). The CDR3, as DNA: TGTGCCAGCAGCCAAGCCCTCGGGACTAGCAATTACGAGCAGTACTTC. Residues: CASSQALGTSNYEQYF.

The chain recombines TRBV6-2 or TRBV6-3 with TRBJ2-2, with D possibly TRBD2 on 5 matching bases. V was trimmed by 0 bases and J by 13 bases, leaving 12 bases between them. CDR3 length: 13 amino acids. CDR1 and CDR2 (germline): MNHEY, SVGEGT. For the CDR3, the DNA is TGTGCCAGCAGTTACTCGAGAGGGTTTGGGCTGTTTTTT. Protein product: CASSYSRGFGLFF.

This chain links TRBV7-2 with TRBJ1-2, with 9 bases identical to TRBD1. The CDR3 has 13 residues. Germline CDR1 reads SGHTA; CDR2 reads FQGNSA. The ends lost 5 bases at V and 7 bases at J; junction bases unmatched: 5. DNA of the CDR3: TGTGCCAGCAGCCGAACAGGGGGCGGTGGCTACACCTTC. It codes for CASSRTGGGGYTF.

This clonotype came up many times. This chain connects TRBV12-3 or TRBV12-4 to TRBJ2-5, with 11 positions matching TRBD2. V shed 6 bases, J shed 2 bases, and the junction held 14 bases outside the gene matches. This CDR3 is 18 amino acids long. The CDR3 loop reads CASSPTSGTSSKQETQYF. The CDR3 coding sequence is TGTGCCAGCAGCCCGACTAGCGGGACGTCTAGCAAGCAAGAGACCCAGTACTTC.

This clonotype was seen ten or more times. In nucleotides, the CDR3 is TGTGCCGCAGACAGACTGAACACTGAAGCTTTCTTT. Its translation: CAADRLNTEAFF. The V call is TRBV6-1, the J call TRBJ1-1; perhaps TRBD1 as D (5 bases). Germline loops: CDR1 MNHNS, CDR2 SASEGT. This CDR3 spans 12 amino acids. Between the trimmed V and J ends, which lost 11 bases and 0 bases, there was a span of 10 bases.

This clonotype was observed a handful of times. The chain carries TRBV27 and TRBJ1-1; D perhaps matches TRBD1 (6 bases). This CDR3 is 16 amino acids long. Germline V gene sequence: CDR1 MNHEY, CDR2 SMNVEV (reference sequence). V lost 2 bases and J lost 3, with 16 bases in between. The CDR3 nucleotides are TGTGCCAGCAGTTTAGCCGGTGGTTCAGGGGACACTGAAGCTTTCTTT. Its protein product is CASSLAGGSGDTEAFF.

This clonotype was counted a few times. This rearrangement joins TRBV5-8 to TRBJ2-7; a weak D match, TRBD1 (5 bases). Germline lookup yields CDR1 SGHTS and CDR2 YDEGEE. This CDR3 contains 13 residues. Trimming pared 4 bases from V and 3 bases from J, leaving 11 bases between. This CDR3 is CASSRRQYYEQYF. In DNA, the CDR3 is TGTGCCAGCAGCCGTCGACAGTACTACGAGCAGTACTTC. Complete variable domain (other parts from reference TRBV5-8 and TRBJ2-7): EAGVTQSPTHLIKTRGQQATLRCSPISGHTSVYWYQQALGLGLQFLLWYDEGEERNRGNFPPRFSGRQFPNYSSELNVNALELEDSALYLCASSRRQYYEQYFGPGTRLTVT.

This clonotype was detected many times. The rearrangement uses TRBV2 and TRBJ1-5; 10 bases fit TRBD1. Unmatched junction bases numbered 8, after V lost 5 bases and J lost 7 bases. The CDR3 has 15 residues. Germline CDR1 is SNHLY and CDR2 is FYNNEI. The CDR3 loop is CASSRDRGSRQPQHF. The CDR3 DNA reads TGTGCCAGCAGTAGGGACAGGGGCTCGCGGCAGCCCCAGCATTTT. The whole variable domain, remainder taken from reference TRBV2 and TRBJ1-5, is EPEVTQTPSHQVTQMGQEVILRCVPISNHLYFYWYRQILGQKVEFLVSFYNNEISEKSEIFDDQFSVERPDGSNFTLKIRSTKLEDSAMYFCASSRDRGSRQPQHFGDGTRLSIL.

The chain combines TRBV19 with TRBJ1-5, with no clear D. Between the trimmed V and J ends, which lost 3 bases and 0 bases, there was a span of 15 bases. Germline V gives CDR1 LNHDA, CDR2 SQIVND (reference sequence). The CDR3 runs to 17 residues. This CDR3 reads CASSILSGEYSNQPQHF. The DNA for the CDR3 is TGTGCCAGTAGTATCTTAAGCGGGGAATATAGCAATCAGCCCCAGCATTTT.